The TCR beta chain described here comes from a study of cytomegalovirus exposure and HLA in healthy donors. The CDR3 spans 16 residues. The germline CDR1 and CDR2 sequences are SGDLS and YYNGEE. Trimming removed 0 bases from V and 6 bases from J; junction bases left unmatched: 8. The PCR used 60 Vbeta and 13 Jbeta primers. Repertoires were generated with immunoSEQ multiplex PCR, while TCRdb's copy carries only in-frame clones and drops some. The sample contains around 150,000 clones, about 60% of which appear only once. The specimen was PBMCs. The chain combines TRBV9 with TRBJ2-7, with 11 bases aligning to TRBD1. This sequence originates from a woman aged 60-70 years in good health and CMV-seropositive. The CDR3 protein is CASSVGTWTGGSEQYF. In DNA, the CDR3 is TGTGCCAGCAGCGTAGGAACCTGGACAGGGGGCTCCGAGCAGTACTTC. Based on the CDR3 plus reference TRBV9 and TRBJ2-7, the full variable domain is DSGVTQTPKHLITATGQRVTLRCSPRSGDLSVYWYQQSLDQGLQFLIQYYNGEERAKGNILERFSAQQFPDLHSELNLSSLELGDSALYFCASSVGTWTGGSEQYFGPGTRLTVT.